These 6 T cell receptor beta chains share one sample of origin, sequenced in a study of CD8 T cells in ankylosing spondylitis. TCRdb analysed the 5' RACE reads with MiXCR anew, one entry per CDR3 protein. The sample has some 52,000 distinct CDR3 sequences, 7.4% seen once. Sequencing used blood, either unsorted or a sorted T cell fraction (not recorded which). These receptors were collected from a female donor with ankylosing spondylitis or in good health (not recorded which).

V and J are TRBV4-3 and TRBJ1-4; D possibly corresponds to TRBD1 (6 bases). This CDR3 is built from 18 residues. Germline V CDR1 and CDR2: LGHNA, YSLEER. V was pared by 0 bases and J by 4 bases, with 18 bases between. In DNA, the CDR3 is TGCGCCAGCAGCCAAGATCGCGAGAATAGGGGGGGTAATGAAAAACTGTTTTTT. Protein sequence: CASSQDRENRGGNEKLFF.

The V and J genes are TRBV27 and TRBJ1-2; TRBD1 might be the D (5 bases). CDR1 and CDR2 from the germline V gene are MNHEY and SMNVEV (reference sequence). V lost 0 bases, J lost 8 bases, and 19 bases lay in between. The CDR3 has 16 amino acids. The DNA for the CDR3 is TGTGCCAGCAGTTTATCAGGGGATAATCAGGCGAGGGGCTACACCTTC. Translated, it gives CASSLSGDNQARGYTF.

This clonotype was recorded many times. This chain links TRBV12-3 or TRBV12-4 with TRBJ1-2; D unresolved. There are 13 residues in the CDR3. Trimming took 6 bases from V and 1 from J, leaving 9 bases between them. CDR3 amino acids: CASSLRLNYGYTF. As DNA, the CDR3 is TGTGCCAGCAGCCTAAGACTTAACTATGGCTACACCTTC.

This clonotype was recorded at least ten times. The rearrangement uses TRBV12-3 or TRBV12-4 and TRBJ1-2; TRBD1 matches at 9 bases. V was pared by 6 bases and J by 1 base, with 3 bases of the junction left unmatched. The CDR3 is 14 amino acids. This chain's CDR3 is CASRNRGLNYGYTF. The CDR3 DNA sequence: TGTGCCAGCAGGAACAGGGGGCTTAACTATGGCTACACCTTC.

This clonotype was seen many times. The gene calls are TRBV6-2 or TRBV6-3 and TRBJ2-5; the D is unclear. There are 13 residues in the CDR3. Germline V gene lookup returns CDR1 MNHEY and CDR2 SVGEGT. Trimming removed 4 bases at V and 2 bases at J, with 8 bases between. CDR3 nucleotides: TGTGCCAGCAGTTCTAGGTTTCAAGAGACCCAGTACTTC. Its translation is CASSSRFQETQYF.

This clonotype has a count of ten or more. A junction end diverges from the germline sequence, so it may reflect a read error. The chain carries TRBV20-1 and TRBJ1-1; D gene unclear. This CDR3 is built from 12 residues. Germline V gene data show CDR1 as DFQATT and CDR2 as SNEGSKA (reference sequence). The DNA for the CDR3 is TGCAGTGCTGGCCAAGTGAACACTGAAGCCTTCTTT. Amino acid sequence: CSAGQVNTEAFF.